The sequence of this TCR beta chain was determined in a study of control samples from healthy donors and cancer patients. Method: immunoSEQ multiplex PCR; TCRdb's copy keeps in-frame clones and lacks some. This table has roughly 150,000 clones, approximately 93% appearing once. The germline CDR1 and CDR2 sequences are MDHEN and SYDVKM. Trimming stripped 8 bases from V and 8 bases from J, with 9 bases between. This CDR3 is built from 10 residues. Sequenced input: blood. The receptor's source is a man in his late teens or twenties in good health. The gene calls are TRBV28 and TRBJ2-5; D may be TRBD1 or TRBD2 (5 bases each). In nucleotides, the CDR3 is TGTGCCAGCGGTCGGGGCACCCAGTACTTC. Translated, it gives CASGRGTQYF.